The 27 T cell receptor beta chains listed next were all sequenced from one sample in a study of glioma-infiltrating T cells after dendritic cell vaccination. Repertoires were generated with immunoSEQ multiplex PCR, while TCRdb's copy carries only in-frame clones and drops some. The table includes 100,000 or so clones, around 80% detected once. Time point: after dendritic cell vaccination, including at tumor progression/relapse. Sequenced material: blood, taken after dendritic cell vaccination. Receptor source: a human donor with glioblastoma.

DNA for the CDR3: TGCAGCGTCTCAGGACATTACAATGAGCAGTTCTTC. Its protein is CSVSGHYNEQFF. The chain links TRBV29-1 to TRBJ2-1; possibly TRBD1 for D (5 bases). Per the germline V gene, CDR1 is SQVTM and CDR2 is ANQGSEA. The CDR3 consists of 12 residues. The germline V and J ends were trimmed by 6 bases and 4 bases, with 10 bases remaining between them.

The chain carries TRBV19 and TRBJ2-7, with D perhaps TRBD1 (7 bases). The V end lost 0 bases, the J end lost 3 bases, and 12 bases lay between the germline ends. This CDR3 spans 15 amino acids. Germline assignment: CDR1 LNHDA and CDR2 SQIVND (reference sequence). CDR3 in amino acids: CASSIEEGADYEQYF. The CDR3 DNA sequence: TGTGCCAGTAGTATAGAGGAGGGGGCGGACTACGAGCAGTACTTC.

Here the CDR3 reads CASSPGLAGGSNEQFF. Written as DNA, the CDR3 is TGTGCCAGCAGTCCCGGACTAGCGGGAGGGTCCAATGAGCAGTTCTTC. The J gene is TRBJ2-1, the V gene TRBV27, with 15 positions matching TRBD2. Germline lookup yields CDR1 MNHEY and CDR2 SMNVEV (reference sequence). CDR3 length: 16 residues. With V trimmed by 5 bases and J by 6 bases, 5 bases remained unmatched.

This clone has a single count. The CDR3 sequence: CASSQIQGMFTEAFF. The CDR3 region has the DNA TGTGCCAGCAGCCAAATCCAGGGTATGTTCACTGAAGCTTTCTTT. The chain uses TRBV7-9 and TRBJ1-1; perhaps TRBD1 as D (5 bases). The CDR3 is made up of 15 amino acids. Trimming left V 5 bases short and J 4 bases short, with 17 bases between. From germline, CDR1 is SEHNR and CDR2 FQNEAQ (reference sequence).

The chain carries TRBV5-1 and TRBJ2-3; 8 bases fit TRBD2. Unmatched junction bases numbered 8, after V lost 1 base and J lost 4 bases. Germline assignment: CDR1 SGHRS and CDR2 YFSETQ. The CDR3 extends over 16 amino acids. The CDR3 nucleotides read TGCGCCAGCAGCTTGTCCGGTCTAGCGGGCGCAGATACGCAGTATTTT. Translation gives CASSLSGLAGADTQYF.

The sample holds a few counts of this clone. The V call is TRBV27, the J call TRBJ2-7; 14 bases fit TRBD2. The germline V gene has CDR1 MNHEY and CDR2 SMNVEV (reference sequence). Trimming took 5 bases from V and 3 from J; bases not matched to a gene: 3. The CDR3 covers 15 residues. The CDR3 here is CASSQGLAGDYEQYF. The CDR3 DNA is TGTGCCAGCAGTCAGGGACTAGCGGGAGACTACGAGCAGTACTTC.

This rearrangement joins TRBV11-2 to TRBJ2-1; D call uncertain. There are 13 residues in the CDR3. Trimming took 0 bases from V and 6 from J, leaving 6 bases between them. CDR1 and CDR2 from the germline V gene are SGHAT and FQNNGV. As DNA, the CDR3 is TGTGCCAGCAGCTTAGATCAGGTCAATGAGCAGTTCTTC. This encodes CASSLDQVNEQFF. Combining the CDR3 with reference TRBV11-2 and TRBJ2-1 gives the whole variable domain EAGVAQSPRYKIIEKRQSVAFWCNPISGHATLYWYQQILGQGPKLLIQFQNNGVVDDSQLPKDRFSAERLKGVDSTLKIQPAKLEDSAVYLCASSLDQVNEQFFGPGTRLTVL.

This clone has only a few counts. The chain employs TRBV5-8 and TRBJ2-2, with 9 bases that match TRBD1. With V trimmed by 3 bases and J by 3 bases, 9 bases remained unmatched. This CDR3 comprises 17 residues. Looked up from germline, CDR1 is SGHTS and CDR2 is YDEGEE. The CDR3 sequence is CASSSIRGQGDTGELFF. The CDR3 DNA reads TGTGCCAGCAGCTCGATACGGGGACAGGGAGACACCGGGGAGCTGTTTTTT. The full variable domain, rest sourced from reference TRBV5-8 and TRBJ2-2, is EAGVTQSPTHLIKTRGQQATLRCSPISGHTSVYWYQQALGLGLQFLLWYDEGEERNRGNFPPRFSGRQFPNYSSELNVNALELEDSALYLCASSSIRGQGDTGELFFGEGSRLTVL.

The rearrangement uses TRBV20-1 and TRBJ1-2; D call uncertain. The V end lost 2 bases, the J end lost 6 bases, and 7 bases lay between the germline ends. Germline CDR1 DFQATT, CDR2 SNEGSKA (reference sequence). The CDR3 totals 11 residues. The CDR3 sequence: CSARTRNGYTF. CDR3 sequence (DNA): TGCAGTGCTAGAACACGTAATGGCTACACCTTC.

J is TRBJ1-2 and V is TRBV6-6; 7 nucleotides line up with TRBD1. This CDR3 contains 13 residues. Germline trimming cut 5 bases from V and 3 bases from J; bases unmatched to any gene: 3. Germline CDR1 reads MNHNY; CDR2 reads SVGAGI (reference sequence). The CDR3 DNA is TGTGCCAGCAGTCCTGGACAGGACTATGGCTACACCTTC. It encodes CASSPGQDYGYTF.

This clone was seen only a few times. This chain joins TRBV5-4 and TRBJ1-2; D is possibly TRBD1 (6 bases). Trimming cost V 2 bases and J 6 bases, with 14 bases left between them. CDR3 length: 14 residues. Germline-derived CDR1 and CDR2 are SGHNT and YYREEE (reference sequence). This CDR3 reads CASSFNQGRDGYTF. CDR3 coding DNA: TGTGCCAGCAGCTTCAATCAGGGGCGAGATGGCTACACCTTC.

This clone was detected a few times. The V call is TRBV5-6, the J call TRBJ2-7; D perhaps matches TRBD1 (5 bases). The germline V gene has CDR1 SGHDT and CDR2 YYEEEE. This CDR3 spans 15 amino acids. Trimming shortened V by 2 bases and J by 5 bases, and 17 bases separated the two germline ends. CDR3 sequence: CASSFSQGWANEQYF. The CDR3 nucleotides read TGTGCCAGCAGCTTCTCTCAGGGCTGGGCAAACGAGCAGTACTTC.

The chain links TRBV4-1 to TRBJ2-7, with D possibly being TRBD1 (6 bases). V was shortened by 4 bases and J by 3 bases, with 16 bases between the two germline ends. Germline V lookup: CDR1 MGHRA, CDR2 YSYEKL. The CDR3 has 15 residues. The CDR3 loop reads CASSPGGPAGYEQYF. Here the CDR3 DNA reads TGCGCCAGCAGCCCTGGGGGCCCTGCTGGCTACGAGCAGTACTTC.

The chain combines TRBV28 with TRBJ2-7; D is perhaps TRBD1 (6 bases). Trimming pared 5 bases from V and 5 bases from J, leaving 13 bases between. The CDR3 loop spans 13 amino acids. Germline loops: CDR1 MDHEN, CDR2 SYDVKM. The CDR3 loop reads CASSDRSRNEQYF. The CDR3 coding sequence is TGTGCCAGCAGTGACAGGTCTCGTAACGAGCAGTACTTC. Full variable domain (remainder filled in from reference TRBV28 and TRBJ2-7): DVKVTQSSRYLVKRTGEKVFLECVQDMDHENMFWYRQDPGLGLRLIYFSYDVKMKEKGDIPEGYSVSREKKERFSLILESASTNQTSMYLCASSDRSRNEQYFGPGTRLTVT.

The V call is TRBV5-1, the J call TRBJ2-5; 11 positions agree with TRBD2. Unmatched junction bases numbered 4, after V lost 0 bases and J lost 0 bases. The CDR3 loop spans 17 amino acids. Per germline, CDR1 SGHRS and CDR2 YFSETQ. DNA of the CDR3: TGCGCCAGCAGCTTGGCTAGCGGGGGGCCGTACCAAGAGACCCAGTACTTC. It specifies CASSLASGGPYQETQYF.

The CDR3 is CASSQGLAGVEQYF. The DNA of the CDR3 is TGCGCCAGCAGCCAGGGACTAGCGGGAGTCGAACAGTACTTC. This sequence joins TRBV5-1 and TRBJ2-7; 14 positions agree with TRBD2. The V gene's germline CDR1 is SGHRS and CDR2 YFSETQ. V lost 4 bases, J lost 10 bases, and 7 bases stayed unmatched. This CDR3 contains 14 residues.

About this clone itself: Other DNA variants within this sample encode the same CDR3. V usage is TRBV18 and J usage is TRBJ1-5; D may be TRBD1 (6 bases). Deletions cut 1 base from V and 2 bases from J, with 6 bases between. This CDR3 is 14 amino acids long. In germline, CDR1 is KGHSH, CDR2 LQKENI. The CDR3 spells CASSPRQGNQPQHF. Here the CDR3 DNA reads TGTGCCAGCTCACCACGACAGGGCAATCAGCCCCAGCATTTT. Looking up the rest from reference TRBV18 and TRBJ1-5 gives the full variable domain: NAGVMQNPRHLVRRRGQEARLRCSPMKGHSHVYWYRQLPEEGLKFMVYLQKENIIDESGMPKERFSAEFPKEGPSILRIQQVVRGDSAAYFCASSPRQGNQPQHFGDGTRLSIL.

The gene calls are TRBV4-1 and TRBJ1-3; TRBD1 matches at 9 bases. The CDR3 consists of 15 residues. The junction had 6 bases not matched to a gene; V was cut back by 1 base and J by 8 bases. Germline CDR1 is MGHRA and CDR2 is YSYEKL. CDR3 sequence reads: CASSQGDRGRHTIYF. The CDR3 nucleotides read TGCGCCAGCAGCCAAGGAGACAGGGGGAGACACACCATATATTTT.

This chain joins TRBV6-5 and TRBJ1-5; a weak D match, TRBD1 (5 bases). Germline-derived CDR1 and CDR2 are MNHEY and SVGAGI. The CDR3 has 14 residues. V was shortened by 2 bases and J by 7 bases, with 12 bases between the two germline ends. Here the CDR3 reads CASSYGSGFQPQHF. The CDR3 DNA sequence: TGTGCCAGCAGTTACGGGTCAGGGTTCCAGCCCCAGCATTTT.

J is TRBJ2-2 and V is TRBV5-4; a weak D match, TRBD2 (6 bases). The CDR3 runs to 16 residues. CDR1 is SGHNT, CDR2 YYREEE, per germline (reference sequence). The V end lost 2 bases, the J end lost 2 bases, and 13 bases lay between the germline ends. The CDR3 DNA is TGTGCCAGCAGCTTTGGTGCGGGGCTTAACACCGGGGAGCTGTTTTTT. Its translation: CASSFGAGLNTGELFF.

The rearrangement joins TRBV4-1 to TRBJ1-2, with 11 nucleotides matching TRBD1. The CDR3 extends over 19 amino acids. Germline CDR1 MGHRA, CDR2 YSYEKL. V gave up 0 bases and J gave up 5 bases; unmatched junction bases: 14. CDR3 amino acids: CASSQDASGTGGIRYGYTF. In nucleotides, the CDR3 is TGCGCCAGCAGCCAAGATGCCTCCGGGACAGGGGGGATAAGGTATGGCTACACCTTC.

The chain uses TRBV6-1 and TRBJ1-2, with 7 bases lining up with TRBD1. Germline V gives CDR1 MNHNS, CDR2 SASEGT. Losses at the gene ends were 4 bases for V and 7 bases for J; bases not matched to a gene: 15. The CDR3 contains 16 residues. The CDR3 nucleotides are TGTGCCAGCAGTGCTCAACCTCCGGGACAGAACAGTGGCTACACCTTC. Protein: CASSAQPPGQNSGYTF.

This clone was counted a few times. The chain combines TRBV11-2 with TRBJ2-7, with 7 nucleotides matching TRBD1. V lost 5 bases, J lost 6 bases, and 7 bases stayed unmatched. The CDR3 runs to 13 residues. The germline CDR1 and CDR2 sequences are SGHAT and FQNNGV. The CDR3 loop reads CASSPDRAREQYF. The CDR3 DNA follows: TGTGCCAGCAGCCCAGACAGGGCCCGCGAGCAGTACTTC.

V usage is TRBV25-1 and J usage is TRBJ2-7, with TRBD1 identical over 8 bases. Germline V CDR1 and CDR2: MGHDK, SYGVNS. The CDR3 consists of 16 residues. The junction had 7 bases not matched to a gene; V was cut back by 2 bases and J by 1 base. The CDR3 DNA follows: TGTGCCAGCAGTGAAGCGGGACAGGTGGGTTCCTACGAGCAGTACTTC. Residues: CASSEAGQVGSYEQYF.

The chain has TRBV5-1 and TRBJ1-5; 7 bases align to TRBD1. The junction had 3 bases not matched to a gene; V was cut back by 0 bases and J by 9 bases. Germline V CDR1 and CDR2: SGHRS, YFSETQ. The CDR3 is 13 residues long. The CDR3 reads CASSLEGARPQHF. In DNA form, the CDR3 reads TGCGCCAGCAGCTTGGAGGGGGCAAGGCCCCAGCATTTT.

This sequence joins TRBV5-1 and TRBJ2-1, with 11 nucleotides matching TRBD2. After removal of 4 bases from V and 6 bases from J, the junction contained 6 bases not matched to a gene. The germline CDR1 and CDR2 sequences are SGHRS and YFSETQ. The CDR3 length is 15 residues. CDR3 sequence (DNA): TGCGCCAGCAGCCCCGGGACTAGCGGAGGCAATGAGCAGTTCTTC. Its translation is CASSPGTSGGNEQFF.

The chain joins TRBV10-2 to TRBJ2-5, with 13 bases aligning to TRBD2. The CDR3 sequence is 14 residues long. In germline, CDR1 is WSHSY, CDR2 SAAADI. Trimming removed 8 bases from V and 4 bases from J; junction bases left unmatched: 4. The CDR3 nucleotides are TGCGCCAGCGGACTAGCGGGGGTCGGAGAGACCCAGTACTTC. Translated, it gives CASGLAGVGETQYF.